Listed below are T cell receptor beta chains from one sample, sequenced in a study of T cell changes during pregnancy in multiple sclerosis. Assay used: immunoSEQ multiplex PCR; TCRdb lists only in-frame clones, some missing. The sample contains roughly 72,000 clones, 94% of which appear only once. Specimen: CD4+ T cells from peripheral blood mononuclear cells, collected after pregnancy. All receptors come from a female donor with multiple sclerosis, enrolled in a pregnancy study. Both conserved end residues are part of each CDR3. Each record gives: CDR3 DNA, CDR3 protein, V gene, clone size, J gene, D gene. The D gene is left open where the match is weak. For some rows the clone size is stated as once, few or many, or as a class when expanded; others skip it.

cdr3_nt: TGCAGTGCTCCGACAGGGAATGGCTACACCTTC
cdr3_aa: CSAPTGNGYTF
v_call: TRBV20-1
clone_size: NA
j_call: TRBJ1-2
d_call: TRBD1

cdr3_nt: TGTGCCAGCAGCTTAGTAATGTCCAGGATCTCTGGGGCCAACGTCCTGACTTTC
cdr3_aa: CASSLVMSRISGANVLTF
v_call: TRBV7-6
clone_size: NA
j_call: TRBJ2-6
d_call: NA

cdr3_nt: TGCGCCAGCAGCTTGGTGTCTACCGCCTACAATGAGCAGTTCTTC
cdr3_aa: CASSLVSTAYNEQFF
v_call: TRBV5-1
clone_size: NA
j_call: TRBJ2-1
d_call: NA

cdr3_nt: TGTGCCAGCAGTTCGGGACAGCTACAAGAGACCCAGTACTTC
cdr3_aa: CASSSGQLQETQYF
v_call: TRBV6-6
clone_size: NA
j_call: TRBJ2-5
d_call: TRBD1

cdr3_nt: TGTGCCAGCAGCTCTTGGACTAGCAGATACACAGATACGCAGTATTTT
cdr3_aa: CASSSWTSRYTDTQYF
v_call: TRBV5-8
clone_size: NA
j_call: TRBJ2-3
d_call: TRBD2

cdr3_nt: TGTGCCAGCCTCGGACAGGGCTATGAGCAGTTCTTC
cdr3_aa: CASLGQGYEQFF
v_call: TRBV18
clone_size: once
j_call: TRBJ2-1
d_call: TRBD1

cdr3_nt: TGTGCCAGCAGTTCATACAGGGCCCGCTCCTACGAGCAGTACTTC
cdr3_aa: CASSSYRARSYEQYF
v_call: TRBV7-9
clone_size: NA
j_call: TRBJ2-7
d_call: NA

cdr3_nt: TGTGCCAGCAGCTCTAGGATGTCCTACGAGCAGTACTTC
cdr3_aa: CASSSRMSYEQYF
v_call: TRBV7-8
clone_size: NA
j_call: TRBJ2-7
d_call: NA

cdr3_nt: TGTGCCAGCAGCCAAGCAGGGGTTGGTCAGCCCCAGCATTTT
cdr3_aa: CASSQAGVGQPQHF
v_call: TRBV14
clone_size: NA
j_call: TRBJ1-5
d_call: NA

cdr3_nt: TGTGCTAGTGGTTTGGTACAAGGAGACAGGGTGTACGAGCAGTACTTC
cdr3_aa: CASGLVQGDRVYEQYF
v_call: TRBV12-5
clone_size: NA
j_call: TRBJ2-7
d_call: TRBD1

cdr3_nt: TGTGCCAGCAGTTTAGCACCGACACTCTCCTACGAGCAGTACTTC
cdr3_aa: CASSLAPTLSYEQYF
v_call: TRBV28
clone_size: NA
j_call: TRBJ2-7
d_call: NA

cdr3_nt: TGTGCCAGCTCACCCTCAGGGGTAATAAACACCGGGGAGCTGTTTTTT
cdr3_aa: CASSPSGVINTGELFF
v_call: TRBV18
clone_size: NA
j_call: TRBJ2-2
d_call: NA

cdr3_nt: TGTGCTAGCAGTTACTCAGGGAGTAACACTGAAGCTTTCTTT
cdr3_aa: CASSYSGSNTEAFF
v_call: TRBV6-5
clone_size: NA
j_call: TRBJ1-1
d_call: NA

cdr3_nt: TGTGCCAGCAGCTCTACAGGACAGGGGGAGGATGAAAAACTGTTTTTT
cdr3_aa: CASSSTGQGEDEKLFF
v_call: TRBV7-9
clone_size: NA
j_call: TRBJ1-4
d_call: TRBD1

cdr3_nt: TGTGCCATCAGTGACAGGGCAGGGTATGGCTACACCTTC
cdr3_aa: CAISDRAGYGYTF
v_call: TRBV10-3
clone_size: NA
j_call: TRBJ1-2
d_call: NA

cdr3_nt: TGTGCCAGCAGGGGGAAGCGGGAAAGGGAGACCCAGTACTTC
cdr3_aa: CASRGKRERETQYF
v_call: TRBV6-1
clone_size: NA
j_call: TRBJ2-5
d_call: TRBD2

cdr3_nt: TGTGCCAGCAGTGAACAGGGGGACTATGGCTACACCTTC
cdr3_aa: CASSEQGDYGYTF
v_call: TRBV2
clone_size: NA
j_call: TRBJ1-2
d_call: TRBD1

cdr3_nt: TGTGCCAGCAGCTTATTTGGGGCCAGGAGGGGAGATACGCAGTATTTT
cdr3_aa: CASSLFGARRGDTQYF
v_call: TRBV7-2
clone_size: NA
j_call: TRBJ2-3
d_call: NA

cdr3_nt: TGTGCCAGCAGTTCCGGGGAGCTCAAGTTTCCCATTCAGTACTTC
cdr3_aa: CASSSGELKFPIQYF
v_call: TRBV28
clone_size: once
j_call: TRBJ2-4
d_call: NA

cdr3_nt: TGTGCCAGCAGTGGGGCTGTTTACGAGCAGTACTTC
cdr3_aa: CASSGAVYEQYF
v_call: TRBV2
clone_size: NA
j_call: TRBJ2-7
d_call: NA

cdr3_nt: TGCGCCAGCAGCCAACTAGGGAGCTCCTACAATGAGCAGTTCTTC
cdr3_aa: CASSQLGSSYNEQFF
v_call: TRBV4-3
clone_size: NA
j_call: TRBJ2-1
d_call: NA

cdr3_nt: TGTGCCAGCAACCAAGGGGACATTCAGTACTTC
cdr3_aa: CASNQGDIQYF
v_call: TRBV2
clone_size: NA
j_call: TRBJ2-4
d_call: NA

cdr3_nt: TGTGCCAGCAGCTTAAACACACTAGCGGGAGATCGTACCGGGGAGCTGTTTTTT
cdr3_aa: CASSLNTLAGDRTGELFF
v_call: TRBV5-4
clone_size: NA
j_call: TRBJ2-2
d_call: TRBD2

cdr3_nt: TGTGCCAGCAGCTTACGTAGCCTAGGACAGGGTTTCGCCAAAAACATTCAGTACTTC
cdr3_aa: CASSLRSLGQGFAKNIQYF
v_call: TRBV7-2
clone_size: NA
j_call: TRBJ2-4
d_call: TRBD1

cdr3_nt: TGTGCCAGCAGCTTACTAGCGGGAGAGAGGAATGAGCAGTTCTTC
cdr3_aa: CASSLLAGERNEQFF
v_call: TRBV7-2
clone_size: NA
j_call: TRBJ2-1
d_call: TRBD2

cdr3_nt: TGTGCCAGCAGCTTACCTACTAGTTACGAGCAGTACTTC
cdr3_aa: CASSLPTSYEQYF
v_call: TRBV11-1
clone_size: NA
j_call: TRBJ2-7
d_call: NA

cdr3_nt: TGTGCCAGCAGCCGGGGGGACACTGAAGCTTTCTTT
cdr3_aa: CASSRGDTEAFF
v_call: TRBV6-6
clone_size: NA
j_call: TRBJ1-1
d_call: NA

cdr3_nt: TGTGCCAGTAGCCCCCGGGGGGATCCTGATTACGAGCAGTACTTC
cdr3_aa: CASSPRGDPDYEQYF
v_call: TRBV19
clone_size: NA
j_call: TRBJ2-7
d_call: TRBD2

cdr3_nt: TGTGCCAGCAGAGGTGGGACATTGAACACTGAAGCTTTCTTT
cdr3_aa: CASRGGTLNTEAFF
v_call: TRBV7-2
clone_size: once
j_call: TRBJ1-1
d_call: NA

cdr3_nt: TGCGCCAGCGCGACAGGGTTTTCATACGAGCAGTACTTC
cdr3_aa: CASATGFSYEQYF
v_call: TRBV5-1
clone_size: NA
j_call: TRBJ2-7
d_call: TRBD1

cdr3_nt: TGTGCCAGCAGCCCATCCCCCTCACTAGCGGGAAATAGGAATGAGCAGTTCTTC
cdr3_aa: CASSPSPSLAGNRNEQFF
v_call: TRBV7-3
clone_size: NA
j_call: TRBJ2-1
d_call: TRBD2

cdr3_nt: TGTGCCATCAGTGCAGGGGGTGATAACTATGGCTACACCTTC
cdr3_aa: CAISAGGDNYGYTF
v_call: TRBV10-3
clone_size: NA
j_call: TRBJ1-2
d_call: TRBD1

cdr3_nt: TGTGCCAGCAGTCACCATGACAGGGGTTTTAACTATGGCTACACCTTC
cdr3_aa: CASSHHDRGFNYGYTF
v_call: TRBV28
clone_size: NA
j_call: TRBJ1-2
d_call: TRBD1

cdr3_nt: TGTGCCTGGAGTGTGGGGACAATGGAGACCCAGTACTTC
cdr3_aa: CAWSVGTMETQYF
v_call: TRBV30
clone_size: once
j_call: TRBJ2-5
d_call: NA

cdr3_nt: TGCGCCAGCAGCCCTTCCTATTACACCGGGGAGCTGTTTTTT
cdr3_aa: CASSPSYYTGELFF
v_call: TRBV4-3
clone_size: NA
j_call: TRBJ2-2
d_call: NA

cdr3_nt: TGTGCCAGCACTCCGGACAGGGAGGCCCAGCATTTT
cdr3_aa: CASTPDREAQHF
v_call: TRBV28
clone_size: NA
j_call: TRBJ1-5
d_call: TRBD1

cdr3_nt: TGCGCCAGCAGGGGGACAGGGGGCGTCTTGTACTTC
cdr3_aa: CASRGTGGVLYF
v_call: TRBV5-1
clone_size: NA
j_call: TRBJ2-7
d_call: TRBD1

cdr3_nt: TGTGCCAGCCCTAGGGGCGGTAGATCCTCTAGCACAGATACGCAGTATTTT
cdr3_aa: CASPRGGRSSSTDTQYF
v_call: TRBV2
clone_size: NA
j_call: TRBJ2-3
d_call: NA

cdr3_nt: TGTGCCAGCAACCGGGAGGCCCAAGAGACCCAGTACTTC
cdr3_aa: CASNREAQETQYF
v_call: TRBV2
clone_size: NA
j_call: TRBJ2-5
d_call: TRBD2

cdr3_nt: TGTGCCAGTAGTATCCTACCCTACCGGGACAGGGGGCCCCTGACCGACTACGAGCAGTACTTC
cdr3_aa: CASSILPYRDRGPLTDYEQYF
v_call: TRBV19
clone_size: NA
j_call: TRBJ2-7
d_call: TRBD1

cdr3_nt: TGCGCCAGCAGCTCCCTGGCCGGCCAGGGACAGTACTTC
cdr3_aa: CASSSLAGQGQYF
v_call: TRBV5-1
clone_size: NA
j_call: TRBJ2-7
d_call: NA

cdr3_nt: TGTGCCAGCAGCTTATTGGCGGGTACTACAGATACGCAGTATTTT
cdr3_aa: CASSLLAGTTDTQYF
v_call: TRBV7-9
clone_size: NA
j_call: TRBJ2-3
d_call: NA